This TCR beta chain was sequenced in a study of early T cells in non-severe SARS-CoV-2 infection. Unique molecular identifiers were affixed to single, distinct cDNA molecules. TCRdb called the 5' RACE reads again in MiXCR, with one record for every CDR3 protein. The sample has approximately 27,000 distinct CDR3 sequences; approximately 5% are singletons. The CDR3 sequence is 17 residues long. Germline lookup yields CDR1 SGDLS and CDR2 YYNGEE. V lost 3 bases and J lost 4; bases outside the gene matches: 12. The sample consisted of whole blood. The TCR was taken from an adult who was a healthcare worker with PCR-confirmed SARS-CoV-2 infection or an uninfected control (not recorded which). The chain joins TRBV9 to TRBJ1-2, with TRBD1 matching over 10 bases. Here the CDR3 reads CASSARYGQGEGYGYTF. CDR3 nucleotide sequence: TGTGCCAGCAGCGCTCGCTACGGACAGGGGGAGGGCTATGGCTACACCTTC.